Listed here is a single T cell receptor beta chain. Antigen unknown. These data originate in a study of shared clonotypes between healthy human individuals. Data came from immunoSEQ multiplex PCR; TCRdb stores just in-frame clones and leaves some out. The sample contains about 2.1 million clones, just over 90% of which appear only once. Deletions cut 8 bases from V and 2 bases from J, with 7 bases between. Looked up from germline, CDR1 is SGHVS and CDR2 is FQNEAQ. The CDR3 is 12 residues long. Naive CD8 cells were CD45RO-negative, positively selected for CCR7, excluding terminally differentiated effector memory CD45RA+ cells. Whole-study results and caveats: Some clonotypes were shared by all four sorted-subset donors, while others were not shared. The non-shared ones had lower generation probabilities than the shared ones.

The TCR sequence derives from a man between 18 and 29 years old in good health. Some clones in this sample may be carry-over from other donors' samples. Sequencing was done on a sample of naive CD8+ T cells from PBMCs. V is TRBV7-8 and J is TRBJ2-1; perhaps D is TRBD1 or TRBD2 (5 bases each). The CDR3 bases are TGTGCCAGCGGGACCCCCTACAATGAGCAGTTCTTC. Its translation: CASGTPYNEQFF.